Listed here are 30 T cell receptor beta chains from one sample, sequenced in a study of blood T cells in healthy people across ages. The authors ran a second PCR of about 6 to 11 cycles using a sample-barcoded 5' primer and a J-beta primer mix. In TCRdb, the 5' RACE reads were re-called with MiXCR into one record per CDR3 protein. The repertoire includes hundreds of thousands of distinct CDR3 sequences, approximately 67% of them detected once, and 28% sits in the top ten. Material for sequencing was blood. These receptors all stem from a man aged 30 to 39 in good health.

The chain carries TRBV15 and TRBJ1-1; a possible D gene is TRBD1 (5 bases). The CDR3 has 18 residues. Germline CDR1 reads LNHNV; CDR2 reads YYDKDF (reference sequence). V lost 0 bases, J lost 0 bases, and 17 bases lay in between. The CDR3 reads CATSRETAAPGMNTEAFF. The CDR3, as DNA: TGTGCCACCAGCAGAGAGACAGCGGCCCCAGGGATGAACACTGAAGCTTTCTTT.

The gene calls are TRBV14 and TRBJ2-7; D not certain. CDR1 and CDR2 (germline): SGHDN, FVKESK. CDR3 length: 16 amino acids. Trimming cost V 0 bases and J 4 bases, with 16 bases left between them. The CDR3 reads CASSQDLGVLRYEQYF. DNA of the CDR3: TGTGCCAGCAGCCAAGACTTGGGTGTACTGAGATACGAGCAGTACTTC.

The rearrangement uses TRBV7-2 and TRBJ2-1; D remains ambiguous. The germline CDR1 and CDR2 sequences are SGHTA and FQGNSA. CDR3 size: 14 residues. V gave up 1 base and J gave up 7 bases, with 11 bases separating them. The CDR3 DNA sequence: TGTGCCAGCAGCTTAGATCCAGAATCTAATGAGCAGTTCTTC. Translation gives CASSLDPESNEQFF.

V is TRBV7-3 and J is TRBJ2-4; TRBD1 aligns across 7 bases. V dropped 7 bases and J dropped 8; count of bases not matched to a gene: 11. This CDR3 region has 14 residues. Germline assignment: CDR1 SGHTA and CDR2 FQGTGA. The CDR3 region is CASTQGGEGDIQYF. The CDR3 DNA sequence: TGTGCCAGCACCCAAGGGGGCGAAGGGGACATTCAGTACTTC.

CDR3 nucleotides: TGTGCCAGCAGCTTAGCTAGATTAGGGGGACAGGGAGATGGCTACACCTTC. Translated: CASSLARLGGQGDGYTF. V usage is TRBV7-2 and J usage is TRBJ1-2, with 9 bases that match TRBD1. This CDR3 comprises 17 residues. The ends lost 0 bases at V and 6 bases at J; junction bases unmatched: 11. Germline V lookup: CDR1 SGHTA, CDR2 FQGNSA.

The CDR3 region has the DNA TGTGCCAGCACTGCGTATGGGGAGTATGGCTACACCTTC. This translates into CASTAYGEYGYTF. The rearrangement links TRBV2 to TRBJ1-2; D is undetermined. Germline CDR1 is SNHLY and CDR2 is FYNNEI. Trimming removed 7 bases from V and 5 bases from J, with 14 bases in between. The CDR3 has 13 residues.

Worth noting for this clonotype: Lacking the conserved final phenylalanine or tryptophan, this CDR3 likely reflects a read error. CDR3 sequence reads: CATNLSRSGTRSYNEQFL. CDR3 bases: TGTGCCACCAACCTTTCCAGGTCCGGGACTAGATCCTACAATGAGCAGTTCTTA. The rearrangement links TRBV6-1 to TRBJ2-1; 8 positions match TRBD2. The CDR3 is 18 residues long. V gave up 10 bases and J gave up 1 base; unmatched junction bases: 18. CDR1 and CDR2 from the germline V gene are MNHNS and SASEGT.

The chain uses TRBV20-1 and TRBJ1-2, with D tentatively TRBD1 (5 bases). The CDR3 extends over 14 amino acids. Germline CDR1 DFQATT, CDR2 SNEGSKA (reference sequence). V dropped 6 bases and J dropped 7 bases, with 21 bases sitting between them. The CDR3 spells CSAGISGGLGGYTF. CDR3 bases: TGCAGTGCCGGTATATCGGGGGGACTTGGTGGCTACACCTTC.

The chain links TRBV10-3 to TRBJ2-3; 13 bases map to TRBD2. J lost 3 bases, V lost 3 bases, and 12 bases had no gene match. CDR3 length: 19 residues. CDR1 ENHRY and CDR2 SYGVKD come from the germline V gene. The CDR3 sequence: CAISDSGTSGDPTTDTQYF. In DNA form, the CDR3 reads TGTGCCATCAGTGACTCCGGGACTAGCGGGGACCCCACGACAGATACGCAGTATTTT.

V is TRBV7-3 and J is TRBJ2-3, with D tentatively TRBD1 (5 bases). The germline V gene has CDR1 SGHTA and CDR2 FQGTGA. The CDR3 loop spans 13 amino acids. The V end was cut by 8 bases, the J end by 1 base, with 10 bases between. The CDR3 sequence: CASGEGGTDTQYF. The CDR3 DNA follows: TGTGCCAGCGGGGAAGGGGGCACAGATACGCAGTATTTT.

This chain's CDR3 is CASSQDSRQHEQYF. As DNA, the CDR3 is TGTGCCAGCAGCCAAGATTCGAGACAGCACGAGCAGTACTTC. The rearrangement uses TRBV3-1 and TRBJ2-7; D may be TRBD1 (5 bases). CDR1 is LGHDT and CDR2 is YNNKEL in the germline V gene (reference sequence). V lost 0 bases to trimming and J lost 5 bases, with 11 bases between them. The CDR3 sequence is 14 residues long.

V gene TRBV9 combines with J gene TRBJ1-6; 7 bases agree with TRBD1. V lost 4 bases, J lost 5 bases, and 9 bases stayed unmatched. The CDR3 consists of 16 residues. Germline CDR1 is SGDLS and CDR2 is YYNGEE. The CDR3 sequence is CASSPRGTGDNSPLHF. CDR3 nucleotides: TGTGCCAGCAGCCCAAGGGGAACAGGGGATAATTCACCCCTCCACTTT.

This clonotype was detected only a few times. The chain uses TRBV5-1 and TRBJ2-2, with D unclear. This CDR3 contains 14 residues. The germline V gene has CDR1 SGHRS and CDR2 YFSETQ. V lost 3 bases, J lost 2 bases, and 8 bases lay in between. CDR3 protein: CASSSNTNTGELFF. The DNA for the CDR3 is TGCGCCAGCAGCTCAAACACTAACACCGGGGAGCTGTTTTTT.

CDR3 DNA: TGTGCCAGCAGTTACGATAAAGTTGGCAATCAGCCCCAGCATTTT. Amino acids: CASSYDKVGNQPQHF. V and J are TRBV6-6 and TRBJ1-5; D remains ambiguous. This CDR3 is built from 15 residues. V was pared by 2 bases and J by 2 bases, with 10 bases between. Germline CDR1 and CDR2: MNHNY and SVGAGI (reference sequence).

V is TRBV24-1 and J is TRBJ1-2, with D perhaps TRBD1 (6 bases). Germline V gene data show CDR1 as KGHDR and CDR2 as SFDVKD. There are 16 residues in the CDR3. Trimming took off 2 bases at V and 0 bases at J, with 12 bases between the two ends. CDR3 sequence (DNA): TGTGCCACCAGTGATTACCGAGGGGGGACTAACTATGGCTACACCTTC. It encodes CATSDYRGGTNYGYTF.

This clonotype was counted a few times. J is TRBJ2-7 and V is TRBV7-2; 8 nucleotides align to TRBD1. Germline V gene data show CDR1 as SGHTA and CDR2 as FQGNSA. With 4 bases clipped from V and 5 bases from J, the junction kept 7 bases outside the gene matches. The CDR3 loop spans 14 amino acids. CDR3 DNA sequence: TGTGCCAGCAGCTGGTTGACAGGGGACAACGAGCAGTACTTC. As protein: CASSWLTGDNEQYF. Complete variable domain (other parts from reference TRBV7-2 and TRBJ2-7): GAGVSQSPSNKVTEKGKDVELRCDPISGHTALYWYRQSLGQGLEFLIYFQGNSAPDKSGLPSDRFSAERTGGSVSTLTIQRTQQEDSAVYLCASSWLTGDNEQYFGPGTRLTVT.

J is TRBJ1-4 and V is TRBV6-2 or TRBV6-3; D call uncertain. The germline V and J ends were trimmed by 4 bases and 12 bases, with 9 bases remaining between them. Per germline, CDR1 MNHEY and CDR2 SVGEGT. The CDR3 is 11 residues long. The CDR3 nucleotides read TGTGCCAGCAGTTTTCGGTCCGAACTGTTTTTT. Translating gives CASSFRSELFF.

This chain joins TRBV7-2 and TRBJ1-5, with D uncertain. The CDR3 loop spans 15 amino acids. Germline values: CDR1 SGHTA, CDR2 FQGNSA. V lost 4 bases and J 2 bases, leaving 12 bases between the germline ends. CDR3 amino acids: CASSSVRAGNQPQHF. In DNA form, the CDR3 reads TGTGCCAGCAGCTCCGTCCGGGCTGGCAATCAGCCCCAGCATTTT.

The chain employs TRBV3-1 and TRBJ2-1; TRBD2 matches at 7 bases. Germline trimming cut 3 bases from V and 0 bases from J; bases unmatched to any gene: 5. This CDR3 is 16 amino acids long. Germline V CDR1 and CDR2: LGHDT, YNNKEL (reference sequence). CDR3 residues: CASSQLAELSYNEQFF. In nucleotides, the CDR3 is TGTGCCAGCAGCCAGCTAGCGGAACTCTCCTACAATGAGCAGTTCTTC.

The V gene is TRBV20-1, the J gene TRBJ2-1; D ambiguous. CDR1 DFQATT and CDR2 SNEGSKA come from the germline V gene (reference sequence). V shed 0 bases and J shed 5 bases, with 8 bases lying between them. The CDR3 is made up of 13 amino acids. The CDR3: CSARDGRNNEQFF. CDR3 coding DNA: TGCAGTGCTAGAGACGGACGGAACAATGAGCAGTTCTTC.

The chain links TRBV4-3 to TRBJ2-5; unclear D gene. Trimming took 0 bases from V and 2 from J, leaving 16 bases between them. Looked up from germline, CDR1 is LGHNA and CDR2 is YSLEER. The CDR3 contains 17 residues. The CDR3 bases are TGCGCCAGCAGCCAAGAAGGTCAAGGCCGATGGCAAGAGACCCAGTACTTC. Encoded protein: CASSQEGQGRWQETQYF.

The chain recombines TRBV9 with TRBJ2-7; TRBD2 matches 7 bases. There are 14 residues in the CDR3. V lost 3 bases and J lost 5; bases outside the gene matches: 8. The germline CDR1 and CDR2 sequences are SGDLS and YYNGEE. CDR3: CASSGGLSFHEQYF. DNA of the CDR3: TGTGCCAGCAGCGGGGGACTATCTTTCCACGAGCAGTACTTC.

This clonotype was picked up a small number of times. A read error may produce the germline difference seen at one junction end. This chain joins TRBV4-3 and TRBJ2-2; the D gene is possibly TRBD2 (5 bases). The length of the CDR3 is 16 residues. Germline V gene lookup returns CDR1 LGHNA and CDR2 YSLEER. This CDR3 reads CASSEESGYRTGELFF. The CDR3 DNA follows: TGCGCCAGCAGCGAAGAGTCGGGGTATAGGACCGGGGAGCTGTTTTTT.

This chain joins TRBV25-1 and TRBJ2-4; a weak D match, TRBD1 (5 bases). The closer fit of TRBJ2-7 to the DNA end suggests the J call may be wrong. CDR3 size: 13 residues. CDR1 and CDR2 (germline): MGHDK, SYGVNS. The CDR3 region has the DNA TGTGCCAGCAGCCCCTGGGGCGGCTACGAGCAGTACTTC. Residues: CASSPWGGYEQYF.

This clonotype is a singleton in its sample. In DNA form, the CDR3 reads TGTGCCAGCGCCCCTTATCGACAGGCCGGGAGGGAGACCCAGTACTTC. It codes for CASAPYRQAGRETQYF. The chain links TRBV6-6 to TRBJ2-7, with D possibly being TRBD2 (7 bases). With the DNA end fitting TRBJ2-5 better, the J assignment may be wrong. This CDR3 has 16 residues. The germline gives CDR1 MNHNY, CDR2 SVGAGI (reference sequence).

This clonotype was recorded a few times. This chain joins TRBV12-3 or TRBV12-4 and TRBJ1-2; maybe TRBD1 (6 bases). V lost 0 bases, J lost 7 bases, and 12 bases lay in between. This CDR3 region has 14 residues. The CDR3 DNA is TGTGCCAGCAGTTTAGCACAGGGCGACGGTGGCTACACCTTC. Its translation: CASSLAQGDGGYTF.

The chain is built from TRBV2 and TRBJ1-5; D possibly corresponds to TRBD1 (5 bases). The V and J ends lost 4 bases and 0 bases respectively, with 16 bases between them. Germline V CDR1 and CDR2: SNHLY, FYNNEI. The CDR3 runs 17 residues. The CDR3 reads CASSGRTGRYSNQPQHF. CDR3 nucleotide sequence: TGTGCCAGCAGTGGCCGAACGGGACGTTATAGCAATCAGCCCCAGCATTTT.

This clonotype has only one observation. The rearrangement links TRBV5-8 to TRBJ1-2, with a tentative D call TRBD1 (6 bases). CDR1 and CDR2 from the germline V gene are SGHTS and YDEGEE. This CDR3 is built from 14 residues. Trimming took off 4 bases at V and 2 bases at J, with 12 bases between the two ends. This CDR3 reads CASSLLRGNYGYTF. CDR3 nucleotides: TGTGCCAGCAGCCTACTTAGGGGGAACTATGGCTACACCTTC. Supplemented by reference TRBV5-8 and TRBJ1-2, the full variable domain reads EAGVTQSPTHLIKTRGQQATLRCSPISGHTSVYWYQQALGLGLQFLLWYDEGEERNRGNFPPRFSGRQFPNYSSELNVNALELEDSALYLCASSLLRGNYGYTFGSGTRLTVV.

V gene TRBV5-1 combines with J gene TRBJ2-6, with D hard to call. CDR1 SGHRS and CDR2 YFSETQ come from the germline V gene. The V gene lost 4 bases and the J gene lost 0 bases, with 11 bases spanning the gap. This CDR3 is 16 amino acids long. DNA of the CDR3: TGCGCCAGCAGCGTAAGACTCCTCTCTGGGGCCAACGTCCTGACTTTC. Amino acid sequence: CASSVRLLSGANVLTF.

This clonotype occurred once. The chain is built from TRBV20-1 and TRBJ2-3, with 14 bases matching TRBD2. The CDR3 is 16 amino acids. Germline trimming cut 6 bases from V and 4 bases from J; bases unmatched to any gene: 9. Germline V CDR1 and CDR2: DFQATT, SNEGSKA (reference sequence). The CDR3 loop is CSAPGLAGGGADTQYF. The DNA for the CDR3 is TGCAGTGCCCCTGGACTAGCGGGGGGTGGGGCAGATACGCAGTATTTT.